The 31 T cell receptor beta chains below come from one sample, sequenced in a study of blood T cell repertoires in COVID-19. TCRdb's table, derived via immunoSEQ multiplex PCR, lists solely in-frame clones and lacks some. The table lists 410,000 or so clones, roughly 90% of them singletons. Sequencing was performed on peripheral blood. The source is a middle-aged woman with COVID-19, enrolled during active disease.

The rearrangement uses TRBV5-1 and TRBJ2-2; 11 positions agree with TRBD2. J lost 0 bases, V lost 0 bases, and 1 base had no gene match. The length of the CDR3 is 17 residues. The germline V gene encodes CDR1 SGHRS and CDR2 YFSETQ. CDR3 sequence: CASSLVTSGANTGELFF. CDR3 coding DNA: TGCGCCAGCAGCTTGGTGACTAGCGGGGCGAACACCGGGGAGCTGTTTTTT.

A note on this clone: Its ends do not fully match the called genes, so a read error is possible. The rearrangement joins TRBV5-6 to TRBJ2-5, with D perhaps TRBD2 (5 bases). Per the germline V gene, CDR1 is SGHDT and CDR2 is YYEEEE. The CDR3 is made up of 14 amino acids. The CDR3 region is CASSSSGNQETQYF. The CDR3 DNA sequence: TGTGCCAGCAGCTCGTCCGGGAACCAGGAGACCCAGTACTTC.

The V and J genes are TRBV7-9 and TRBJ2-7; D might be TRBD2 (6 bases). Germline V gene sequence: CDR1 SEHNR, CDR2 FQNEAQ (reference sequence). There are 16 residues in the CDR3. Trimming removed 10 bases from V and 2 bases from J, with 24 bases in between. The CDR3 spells CAILRRGISVPYEQYF. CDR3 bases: TGTGCCATCCTCCGGAGGGGAATTAGCGTCCCCTACGAGCAGTACTTC.

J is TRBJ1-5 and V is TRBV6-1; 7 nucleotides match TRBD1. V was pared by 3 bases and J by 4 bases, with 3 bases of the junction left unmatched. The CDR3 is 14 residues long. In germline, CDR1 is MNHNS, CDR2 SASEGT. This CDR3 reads CASSDNRGNQPQHF. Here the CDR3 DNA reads TGTGCCAGCAGTGATAACAGGGGAAATCAGCCCCAGCATTTT.

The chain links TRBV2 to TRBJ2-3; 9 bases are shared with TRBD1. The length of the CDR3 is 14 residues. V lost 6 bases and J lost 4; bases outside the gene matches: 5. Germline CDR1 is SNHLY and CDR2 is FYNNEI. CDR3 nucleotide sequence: TGTGCCAGCAGACTAACAGGGGGCTCAGATACGCAGTATTTT. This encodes CASRLTGGSDTQYF. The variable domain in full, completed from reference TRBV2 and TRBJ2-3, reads EPEVTQTPSHQVTQMGQEVILRCVPISNHLYFYWYRQILGQKVEFLVSFYNNEISEKSEIFDDQFSVERPDGSNFTLKIRSTKLEDSAMYFCASRLTGGSDTQYFGPGTRLTVL.

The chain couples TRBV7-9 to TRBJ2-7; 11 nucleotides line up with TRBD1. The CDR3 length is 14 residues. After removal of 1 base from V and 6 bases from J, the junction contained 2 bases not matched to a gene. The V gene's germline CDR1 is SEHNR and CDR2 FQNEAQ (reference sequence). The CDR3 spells CASSLGTGGGEQYF. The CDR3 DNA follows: TGTGCCAGCAGCTTAGGGACAGGGGGCGGCGAGCAGTACTTC.

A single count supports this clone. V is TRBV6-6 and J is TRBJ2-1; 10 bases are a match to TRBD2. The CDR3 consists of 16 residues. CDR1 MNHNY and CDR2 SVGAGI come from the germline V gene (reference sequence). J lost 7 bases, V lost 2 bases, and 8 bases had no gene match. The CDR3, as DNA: TGTGCCAGCAGTTACGCGAAAGCGGGGGGGCTTAATGAGCAGTTCTTC. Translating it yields CASSYAKAGGLNEQFF.

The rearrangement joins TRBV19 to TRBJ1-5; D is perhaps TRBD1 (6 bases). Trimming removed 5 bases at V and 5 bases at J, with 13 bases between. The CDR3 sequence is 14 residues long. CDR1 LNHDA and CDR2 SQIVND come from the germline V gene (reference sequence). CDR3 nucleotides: TGTGCCAGTAGTCAACAGGGTGGTTATCAGCCCCAGCATTTT. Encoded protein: CASSQQGGYQPQHF.

CDR3 in amino acids: CASSSLGGLAGNWDTGELFF. For the CDR3, the DNA is TGTGCCAGCAGTTCCTTGGGAGGACTAGCGGGAAATTGGGACACCGGGGAGCTGTTTTTT. This chain connects TRBV6-2 or TRBV6-3 to TRBJ2-2; 12 positions agree with TRBD2. Germline CDR1 MNHEY, CDR2 SVGEGT. The CDR3 contains 20 residues. Trimming cost V 4 bases and J 3 bases; bases outside gene matches: 15.

The CDR3: CASSLDGGSTDTQYF. CDR3 DNA sequence: TGCGCCAGCAGCTTGGATGGGGGGAGCACAGATACGCAGTATTTT. The chain uses TRBV5-1 and TRBJ2-3; a possible D gene is TRBD2 (6 bases). The V gene lost 0 bases and the J gene lost 0 bases, with 8 bases spanning the gap. The CDR3 extends over 15 amino acids. The germline CDR1 and CDR2 sequences are SGHRS and YFSETQ.

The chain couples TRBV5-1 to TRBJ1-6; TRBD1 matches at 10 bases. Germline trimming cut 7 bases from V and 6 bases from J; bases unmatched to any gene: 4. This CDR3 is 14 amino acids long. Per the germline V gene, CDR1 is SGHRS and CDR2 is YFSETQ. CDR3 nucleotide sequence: TGCGCCAGCTCCGGGACAGGGGTTAATTCACCCCTCCACTTT. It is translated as CASSGTGVNSPLHF. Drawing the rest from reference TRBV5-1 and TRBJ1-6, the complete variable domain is KAGVTQTPRYLIKTRGQQVTLSCSPISGHRSVSWYQQTPGQGLQFLFEYFSETQRNKGNFPGRFSGRQFSNSRSEMNVSTLELGDSALYLCASSGTGVNSPLHFGNGTRLTVT.

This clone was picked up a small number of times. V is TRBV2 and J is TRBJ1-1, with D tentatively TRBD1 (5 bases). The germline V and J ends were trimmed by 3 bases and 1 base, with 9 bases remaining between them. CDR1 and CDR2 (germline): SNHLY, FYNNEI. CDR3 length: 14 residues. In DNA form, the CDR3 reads TGTGCCAGCAGTGACCAGGGAGGGAACACTGAAGCTTTCTTT. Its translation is CASSDQGGNTEAFF.

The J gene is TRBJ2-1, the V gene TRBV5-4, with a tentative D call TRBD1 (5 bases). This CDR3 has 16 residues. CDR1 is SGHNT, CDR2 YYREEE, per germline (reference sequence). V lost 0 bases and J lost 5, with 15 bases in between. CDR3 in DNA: TGTGCCAGCAGCTTGGCCCGCCAGGGATCCCACAATGAGCAGTTCTTC. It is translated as CASSLARQGSHNEQFF. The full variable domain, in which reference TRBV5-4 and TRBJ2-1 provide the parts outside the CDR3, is ETGVTQSPTHLIKTRGQQVTLRCSSQSGHNTVSWYQQALGQGPQFIFQYYREEENGRGNFPPRFSGLQFPNYSSELNVNALELDDSALYLCASSLARQGSHNEQFFGPGTRLTVL.

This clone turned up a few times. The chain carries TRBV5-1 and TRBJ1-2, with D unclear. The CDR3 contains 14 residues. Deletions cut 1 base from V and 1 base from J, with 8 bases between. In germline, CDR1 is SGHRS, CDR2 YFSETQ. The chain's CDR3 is CASSLNSRNYGYTF. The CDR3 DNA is TGCGCCAGCAGCTTGAACAGTCGTAACTATGGCTACACCTTC.

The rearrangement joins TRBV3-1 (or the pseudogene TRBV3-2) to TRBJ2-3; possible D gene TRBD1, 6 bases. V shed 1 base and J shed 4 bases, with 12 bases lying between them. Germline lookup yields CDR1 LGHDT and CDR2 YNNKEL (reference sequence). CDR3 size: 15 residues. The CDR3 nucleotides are TGTGCCAGCAGCCAAGTTGGGGGCAACGCAGATACGCAGTATTTT. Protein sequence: CASSQVGGNADTQYF.

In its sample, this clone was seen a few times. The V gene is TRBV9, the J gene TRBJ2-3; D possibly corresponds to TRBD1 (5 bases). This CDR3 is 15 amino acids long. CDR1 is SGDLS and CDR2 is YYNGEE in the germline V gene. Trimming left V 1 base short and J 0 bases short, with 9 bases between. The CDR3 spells CASSVWGVSTDTQYF. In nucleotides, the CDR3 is TGTGCCAGCAGCGTATGGGGCGTTAGCACAGATACGCAGTATTTT. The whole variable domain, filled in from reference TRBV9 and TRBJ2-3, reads DSGVTQTPKHLITATGQRVTLRCSPRSGDLSVYWYQQSLDQGLQFLIQYYNGEERAKGNILERFSAQQFPDLHSELNLSSLELGDSALYFCASSVWGVSTDTQYFGPGTRLTVL.

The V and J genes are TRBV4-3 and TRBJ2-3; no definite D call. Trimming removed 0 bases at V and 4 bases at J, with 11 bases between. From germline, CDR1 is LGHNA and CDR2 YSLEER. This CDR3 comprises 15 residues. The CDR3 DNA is TGCGCCAGCAGCCAAGATTTACGGTCGTCAGATACGCAGTATTTT. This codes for CASSQDLRSSDTQYF.

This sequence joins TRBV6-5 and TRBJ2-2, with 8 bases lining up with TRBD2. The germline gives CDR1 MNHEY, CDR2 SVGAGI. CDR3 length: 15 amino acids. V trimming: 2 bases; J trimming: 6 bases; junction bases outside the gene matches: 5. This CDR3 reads CASSYAREASGELFF. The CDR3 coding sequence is TGTGCCAGCAGTTACGCGCGGGAGGCCTCCGGGGAGCTGTTTTTT.

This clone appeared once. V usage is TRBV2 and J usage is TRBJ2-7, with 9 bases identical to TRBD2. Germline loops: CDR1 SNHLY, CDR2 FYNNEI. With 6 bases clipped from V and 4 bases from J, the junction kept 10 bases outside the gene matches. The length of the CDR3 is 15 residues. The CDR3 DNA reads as TGTGCCAGCAGACATAACAGGGCGGGAGGGTACGAGCAGTACTTC. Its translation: CASRHNRAGGYEQYF. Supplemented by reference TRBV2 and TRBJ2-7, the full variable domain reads EPEVTQTPSHQVTQMGQEVILRCVPISNHLYFYWYRQILGQKVEFLVSFYNNEISEKSEIFDDQFSVERPDGSNFTLKIRSTKLEDSAMYFCASRHNRAGGYEQYFGPGTRLTVT.

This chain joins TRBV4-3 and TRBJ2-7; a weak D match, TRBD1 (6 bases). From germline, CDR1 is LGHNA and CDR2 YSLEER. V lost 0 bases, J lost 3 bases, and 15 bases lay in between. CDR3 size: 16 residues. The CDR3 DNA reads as TGCGCCAGCAGCCAAGATGAGGACAGAGCCTACTACGAGCAGTACTTC. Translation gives CASSQDEDRAYYEQYF.

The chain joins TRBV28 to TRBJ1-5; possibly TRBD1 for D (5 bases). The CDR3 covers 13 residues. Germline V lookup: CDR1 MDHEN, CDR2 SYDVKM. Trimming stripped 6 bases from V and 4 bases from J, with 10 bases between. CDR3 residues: CASRRDSNQPQHF. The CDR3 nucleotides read TGTGCCAGCAGGCGGGACTCAAATCAGCCCCAGCATTTT. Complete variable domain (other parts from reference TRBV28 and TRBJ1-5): DVKVTQSSRYLVKRTGEKVFLECVQDMDHENMFWYRQDPGLGLRLIYFSYDVKMKEKGDIPEGYSVSREKKERFSLILESASTNQTSMYLCASRRDSNQPQHFGDGTRLSIL.

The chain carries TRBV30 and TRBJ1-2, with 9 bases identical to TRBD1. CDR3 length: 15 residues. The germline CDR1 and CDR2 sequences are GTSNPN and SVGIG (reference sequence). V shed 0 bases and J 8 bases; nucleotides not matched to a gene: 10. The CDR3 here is CAWSVLGTGSLGYTF. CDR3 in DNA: TGTGCCTGGAGTGTACTCGGGACAGGGTCTCTAGGCTACACCTTC.

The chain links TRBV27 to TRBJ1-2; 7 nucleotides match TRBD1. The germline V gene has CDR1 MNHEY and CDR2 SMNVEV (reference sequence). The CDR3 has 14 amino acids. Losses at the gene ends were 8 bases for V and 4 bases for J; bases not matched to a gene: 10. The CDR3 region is CASGRTGESYGYTF. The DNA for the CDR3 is TGTGCCAGCGGAAGGACAGGCGAGTCCTATGGCTACACCTTC.

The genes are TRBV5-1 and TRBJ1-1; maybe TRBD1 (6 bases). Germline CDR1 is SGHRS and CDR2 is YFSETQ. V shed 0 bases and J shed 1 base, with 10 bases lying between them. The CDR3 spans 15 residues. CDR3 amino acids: CASSLVGGPNTEAFF. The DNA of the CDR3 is TGCGCCAGCAGCTTGGTTGGGGGCCCGAACACTGAAGCTTTCTTT.

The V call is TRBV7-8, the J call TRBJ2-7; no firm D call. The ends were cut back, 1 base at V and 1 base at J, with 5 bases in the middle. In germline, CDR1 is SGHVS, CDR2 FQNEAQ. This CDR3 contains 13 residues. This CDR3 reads CASSLVVSYEQYF. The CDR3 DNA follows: TGTGCCAGCAGCTTAGTCGTTTCCTACGAGCAGTACTTC.

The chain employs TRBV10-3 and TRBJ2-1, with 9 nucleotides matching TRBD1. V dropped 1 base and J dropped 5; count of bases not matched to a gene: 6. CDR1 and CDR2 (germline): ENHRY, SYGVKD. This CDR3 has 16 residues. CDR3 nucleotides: TGTGCCATCAGTGAGTTTGGACAGGGGATAAACAATGAGCAGTTCTTC. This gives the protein CAISEFGQGINNEQFF.

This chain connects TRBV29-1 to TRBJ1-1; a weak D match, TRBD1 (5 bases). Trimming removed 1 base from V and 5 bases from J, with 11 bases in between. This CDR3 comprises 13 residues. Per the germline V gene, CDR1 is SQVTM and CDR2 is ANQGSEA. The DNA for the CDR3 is TGCAGCGTTGAAGGGCAGGGAAGAACTGAAGCTTTCTTT. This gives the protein CSVEGQGRTEAFF. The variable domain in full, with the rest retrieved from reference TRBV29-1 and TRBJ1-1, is SAVISQKPSRDICQRGTSLTIQCQVDSQVTMMFWYRQQPGQSLTLIATANQGSEATYESGFVIDKFPISRPNLTFSTLTVSNMSPEDSSIYLCSVEGQGRTEAFFGQGTRLTVV.

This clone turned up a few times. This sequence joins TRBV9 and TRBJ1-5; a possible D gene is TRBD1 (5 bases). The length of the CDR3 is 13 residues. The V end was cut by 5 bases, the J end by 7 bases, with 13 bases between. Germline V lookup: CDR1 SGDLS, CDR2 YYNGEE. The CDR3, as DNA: TGTGCCAGCAGTCCGCAGGGAAAACAGCCCCAGCATTTT. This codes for CASSPQGKQPQHF.

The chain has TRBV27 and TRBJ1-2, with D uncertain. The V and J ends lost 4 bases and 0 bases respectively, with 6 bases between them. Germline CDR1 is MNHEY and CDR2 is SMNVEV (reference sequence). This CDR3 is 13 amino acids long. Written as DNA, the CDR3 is TGTGCCAGCAGTTACTTCTCTAACTATGGCTACACCTTC. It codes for CASSYFSNYGYTF.

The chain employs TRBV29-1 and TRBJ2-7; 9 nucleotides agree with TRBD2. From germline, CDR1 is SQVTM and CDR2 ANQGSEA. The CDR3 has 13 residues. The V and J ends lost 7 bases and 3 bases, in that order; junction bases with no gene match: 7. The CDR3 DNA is TGCAGCGCATCCGGGACTAGCTTCTACGAGCAGTACTTC. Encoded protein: CSASGTSFYEQYF.

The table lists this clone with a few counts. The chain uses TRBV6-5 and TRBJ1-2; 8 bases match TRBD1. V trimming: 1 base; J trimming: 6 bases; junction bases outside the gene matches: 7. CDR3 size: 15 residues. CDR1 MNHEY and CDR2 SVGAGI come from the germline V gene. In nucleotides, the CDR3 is TGTGCCAGCAGTTACTTTTCAGGGGGCGCCGATGGCTACACCTTC. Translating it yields CASSYFSGGADGYTF.